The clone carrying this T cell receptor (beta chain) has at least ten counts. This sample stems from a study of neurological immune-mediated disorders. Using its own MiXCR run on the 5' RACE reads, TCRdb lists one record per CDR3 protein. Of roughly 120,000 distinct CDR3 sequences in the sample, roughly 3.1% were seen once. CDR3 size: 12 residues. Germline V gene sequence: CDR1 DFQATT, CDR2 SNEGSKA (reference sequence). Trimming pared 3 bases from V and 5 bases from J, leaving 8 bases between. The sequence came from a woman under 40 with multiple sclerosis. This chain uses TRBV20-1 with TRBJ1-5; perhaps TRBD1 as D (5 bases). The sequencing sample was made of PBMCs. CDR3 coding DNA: TGCAGTGCTAGCCAGGGCTATCAGCCCCAGCATTTT. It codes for CSASQGYQPQHF.